Listed below are T cell receptor beta chains from one sample, sequenced in a study of T-cell memory formation after mild COVID-19. MiXCR was run by TCRdb on the 5' RACE reads, yielding one entry per CDR3 protein. The sample holds around 300,000 distinct CDR3 sequences, 14% seen once. Sequencing input: PBMCs or a T cell subset sorted from them (not recorded which). The receptor source for this set is a man between 18 and 29 years old who had mild COVID-19 (a few samples of this study predate the infection). Cell type and time point are not known. Each CDR3 is given with its conserved first and last residue. The D gene is left open where the match is weak. A row's size may be missing; if present it is once, few, many or a size class.

v_gene: TRBV12-3/TRBV12-4; d_gene: NA; abundance: many; j_gene: TRBJ1-6; CDR3aa: CASSLPNGNSPLHF; CDR3nt: TGTGCCAGCAGTTTACCCAACGGGAATTCACCCCTCCACTTT
v_gene: TRBV6-5; d_gene: NA; abundance: NA; j_gene: TRBJ1-6; CDR3aa: CASSYSKEGGNSPLHF; CDR3nt: TGTGCCAGCAGTTACTCGAAGGAGGGAGGGAATTCACCCCTCCACTTT
v_gene: TRBV7-8; d_gene: NA; abundance: NA; j_gene: TRBJ2-5; CDR3aa: CASSPRPGWAWGETQYF; CDR3nt: TGTGCCAGCAGCCCCCGCCCAGGGTGGGCTTGGGGGGAGACCCAGTACTTC
v_gene: TRBV27; d_gene: NA; abundance: few; j_gene: TRBJ2-7; CDR3aa: CASSSGGAGEQYF; CDR3nt: TGTGCCAGCAGTTCCGGGGGCGCAGGCGAGCAGTACTTC
v_gene: TRBV5-1; d_gene: NA; abundance: few; j_gene: TRBJ1-4; CDR3aa: CASTARESANEKLFF; CDR3nt: TGCGCTAGCACCGCCAGGGAGTCGGCTAATGAAAAACTGTTTTTT
v_gene: TRBV12-5; d_gene: NA; abundance: few; j_gene: TRBJ2-1; CDR3aa: CASVPGGSGSYNEQFF; CDR3nt: TGTGCTAGTGTCCCCGGGGGCAGCGGCTCTTACAATGAGCAGTTCTTC
v_gene: TRBV10-1; d_gene: NA; abundance: NA; j_gene: TRBJ2-1; CDR3aa: CASSESRGEQFF; CDR3nt: TGCGCCAGCAGTGAGTCGAGGGGTGAGCAGTTCTTC
v_gene: TRBV29-1; d_gene: TRBD2; abundance: NA; j_gene: TRBJ2-7; CDR3aa: CSGRGDGYEQYF; CDR3nt: TGCAGCGGACGGGGGGACGGCTACGAGCAGTACTTC
v_gene: TRBV5-1; d_gene: TRBD1; abundance: NA; j_gene: TRBJ1-4; CDR3aa: CASSKGGSRDEKLFF; CDR3nt: TGCGCCAGCAGCAAAGGGGGCAGCAGAGATGAAAAACTGTTTTTT
v_gene: TRBV6-6; d_gene: TRBD1; abundance: NA; j_gene: TRBJ1-1; CDR3aa: CASNNRDRGRGNTEAFF; CDR3nt: TGTGCCAGCAATAACCGGGACAGGGGGCGCGGGAACACTGAAGCTTTCTTT
v_gene: TRBV6-6; d_gene: NA; abundance: few; j_gene: TRBJ2-2; CDR3aa: CASSPFLNQATGELFF; CDR3nt: TGTGCCAGCAGTCCGTTTTTAAACCAGGCCACCGGGGAGCTGTTTTTT
v_gene: TRBV7-9; d_gene: NA; abundance: NA; j_gene: TRBJ1-2; CDR3aa: CASSSYADYYGYTF; CDR3nt: TGTGCCAGCAGCTCATACGCAGATTACTATGGCTACACCTTC
v_gene: TRBV29-1; d_gene: NA; abundance: few; j_gene: TRBJ2-6; CDR3aa: CSVGTETTGANVLTF; CDR3nt: TGCAGCGTTGGGACAGAGACTACTGGGGCCAACGTCCTGACTTTC
v_gene: TRBV5-5; d_gene: NA; abundance: few; j_gene: TRBJ1-2; CDR3aa: CASSLLYGGLGYGYTF; CDR3nt: TGTGCCAGCAGCTTGCTTTACGGGGGGCTTGGCTATGGCTACACCTTC
v_gene: TRBV4-3; d_gene: NA; abundance: NA; j_gene: TRBJ2-4; CDR3aa: CASSQGMNREEYF; CDR3nt: TGCGCCAGCAGCCAAGGGATGAACAGGGAGGAGTACTTC
v_gene: TRBV28; d_gene: NA; abundance: NA; j_gene: TRBJ2-3; CDR3aa: CASSIDRNSDTQYF; CDR3nt: TGTGCCAGCAGCATCGACAGGAATTCAGATACGCAGTATTTT
v_gene: TRBV7-3; d_gene: NA; abundance: few; j_gene: TRBJ2-2; CDR3aa: CASSYGGTSANTGELFF; CDR3nt: TGTGCCAGCAGCTACGGCGGGACAAGCGCGAACACCGGGGAGCTGTTTTTT
v_gene: TRBV12-3/TRBV12-4; d_gene: NA; abundance: NA; j_gene: TRBJ1-3; CDR3aa: CASSEPGSRADTIYF; CDR3nt: TGTGCCAGCAGTGAACCCGGGTCCCGGGCAGACACCATATATTTT
v_gene: TRBV5-1; d_gene: TRBD1; abundance: many; j_gene: TRBJ2-5; CDR3aa: CASSLQGVGETQYF; CDR3nt: TGCGCCAGCAGCTTACAGGGGGTAGGGGAGACCCAGTACTTC
v_gene: TRBV12-3/TRBV12-4; d_gene: TRBD2; abundance: few; j_gene: TRBJ2-5; CDR3aa: CASSLGVPSGGGTQYF; CDR3nt: TGTGCCAGCAGTTTAGGGGTCCCTAGCGGGGGGGGGACCCAGTACTTC
v_gene: TRBV18; d_gene: NA; abundance: NA; j_gene: TRBJ1-6; CDR3aa: CASSPGVNSPLHF; CDR3nt: TGTGCCAGCTCACCAGGGGTTAATTCACCCCTCCACTTT
v_gene: TRBV7-3; d_gene: TRBD2; abundance: few; j_gene: TRBJ2-5; CDR3aa: CASSLSSGGWVETQYF; CDR3nt: TGTGCCAGCAGCTTAAGTAGCGGGGGATGGGTGGAGACCCAGTACTTC
v_gene: TRBV27; d_gene: NA; abundance: NA; j_gene: TRBJ2-7; CDR3aa: CASRAPRAGSYEQYF; CDR3nt: TGTGCCAGCAGGGCGCCAAGGGCGGGCTCCTACGAGCAGTACTTC
v_gene: TRBV20-1; d_gene: NA; abundance: many; j_gene: TRBJ1-2; CDR3aa: CSARDVLGAVGGYTF; CDR3nt: TGCAGTGCTAGAGATGTTTTAGGGGCTGTAGGAGGCTACACCTTC
v_gene: TRBV18; d_gene: TRBD1; abundance: NA; j_gene: TRBJ1-2; CDR3aa: CASSPDRLYGYTF; CDR3nt: TGTGCCAGCTCTCCGGACAGGCTCTATGGCTACACCTTC
v_gene: TRBV29-1; d_gene: NA; abundance: few; j_gene: TRBJ2-5; CDR3aa: CSVADLKETQYF; CDR3nt: TGCAGCGTTGCGGACTTGAAAGAGACCCAGTACTTC
v_gene: TRBV20-1; d_gene: NA; abundance: NA; j_gene: TRBJ2-1; CDR3aa: CSATRDRNEQFF; CDR3nt: TGCAGTGCTACACGGGACCGCAATGAGCAGTTCTTC
v_gene: TRBV19; d_gene: NA; abundance: NA; j_gene: TRBJ2-2; CDR3aa: CASTDIGLGDPPANTGELFF; CDR3nt: TGTGCCAGTACCGACATAGGCCTGGGTGATCCCCCCGCGAACACCGGGGAGCTGTTTTTT
v_gene: TRBV24-1; d_gene: NA; abundance: few; j_gene: TRBJ2-1; CDR3aa: CATSDFPRQGGGNEQFF; CDR3nt: TGTGCCACCAGTGATTTCCCTAGACAGGGCGGGGGGAATGAGCAGTTCTTC
v_gene: TRBV20-1; d_gene: NA; abundance: NA; j_gene: TRBJ1-5; CDR3aa: CSARDFAGPGGPQHF; CDR3nt: TGCAGTGCTAGAGATTTCGCCGGTCCGGGGGGGCCCCAGCATTTT
v_gene: TRBV9; d_gene: TRBD1; abundance: NA; j_gene: TRBJ2-7; CDR3aa: CASSATGTGTYEQYF; CDR3nt: TGTGCCAGCAGTGCGACCGGGACAGGGACCTACGAGCAGTACTTC
v_gene: TRBV24-1; d_gene: NA; abundance: few; j_gene: TRBJ2-5; CDR3aa: CATSVAGSETQYF; CDR3nt: TGTGCCACCAGTGTTGCAGGGAGCGAGACCCAGTACTTC
v_gene: TRBV24-1; d_gene: NA; abundance: few; j_gene: TRBJ2-1; CDR3aa: CATSDSPPPDTFYNEQFF; CDR3nt: TGTGCCACCAGTGATTCACCTCCACCGGACACTTTCTACAATGAGCAGTTCTTC
v_gene: TRBV7-2; d_gene: NA; abundance: NA; j_gene: TRBJ2-5; CDR3aa: CASSLGGAWQTQYF; CDR3nt: TGTGCCAGCAGCTTAGGAGGGGCTTGGCAGACCCAGTACTTC
v_gene: TRBV7-6; d_gene: NA; abundance: NA; j_gene: TRBJ2-7; CDR3aa: CASSLADEQYF; CDR3nt: TGTGCCAGCAGCTTAGCGGACGAGCAGTACTTC
v_gene: TRBV11-2; d_gene: TRBD1; abundance: few; j_gene: TRBJ1-1; CDR3aa: CASSLYPVATGAGTEAFF; CDR3nt: TGTGCCAGCAGCTTATACCCCGTCGCGACAGGGGCGGGCACTGAAGCTTTCTTT
v_gene: TRBV12-3/TRBV12-4; d_gene: NA; abundance: NA; j_gene: TRBJ2-3; CDR3aa: CASSLTSGVRAQYF; CDR3nt: TGTGCCAGCAGTTTAACTAGTGGGGTAAGGGCGCAGTATTTT
v_gene: TRBV19; d_gene: NA; abundance: few; j_gene: TRBJ2-5; CDR3aa: CASSILAVPQETQYF; CDR3nt: TGTGCCAGTAGTATATTAGCGGTCCCTCAAGAGACCCAGTACTTC
v_gene: TRBV7-8; d_gene: NA; abundance: NA; j_gene: TRBJ1-2; CDR3aa: CASSRTVNYGYTF; CDR3nt: TGTGCCAGCAGCCGGACAGTAAACTATGGCTACACCTTC
v_gene: TRBV5-1; d_gene: NA; abundance: many; j_gene: TRBJ1-1; CDR3aa: CASSEDANTEAFF; CDR3nt: TGCGCCAGCAGTGAGGACGCGAACACTGAAGCTTTCTTT
v_gene: TRBV15; d_gene: NA; abundance: once; j_gene: TRBJ1-5; CDR3aa: CATSMAGQPQHF; CDR3nt: TGTGCCACCAGCATGGCTGGTCAGCCCCAGCATTTT
v_gene: TRBV12-5; d_gene: NA; abundance: NA; j_gene: TRBJ1-1; CDR3aa: CASGLTALGTEAFF; CDR3nt: TGTGCTAGTGGTTTGACGGCCCTCGGGACTGAAGCTTTCTTT
v_gene: TRBV5-1; d_gene: NA; abundance: NA; j_gene: TRBJ2-1; CDR3aa: CASSLGGGAVMYEQFF; CDR3nt: TGCGCCAGCAGCCTTGGAGGGGGGGCCGTCATGTATGAGCAGTTCTTC
v_gene: TRBV12-3/TRBV12-4; d_gene: NA; abundance: once; j_gene: TRBJ1-2; CDR3aa: CASRLSGEAGYTF; CDR3nt: TGTGCCAGCAGATTATCAGGGGAGGCAGGCTACACCTTC
v_gene: TRBV7-9; d_gene: TRBD1; abundance: NA; j_gene: TRBJ2-3; CDR3aa: CASRARQGITDTQYF; CDR3nt: TGTGCCAGCAGAGCAAGACAGGGCATCACAGATACGCAGTATTTT
v_gene: TRBV28; d_gene: TRBD1; abundance: NA; j_gene: TRBJ1-1; CDR3aa: CASSLLDRATEAFF; CDR3nt: TGTGCCAGCAGTTTACTAGACAGGGCCACTGAAGCTTTCTTT
v_gene: TRBV9; d_gene: TRBD1; abundance: NA; j_gene: TRBJ1-2; CDR3aa: CASSEGQAYGYTF; CDR3nt: TGTGCCAGCAGCGAGGGACAGGCCTATGGCTACACCTTC
v_gene: TRBV4-1; d_gene: NA; abundance: many; j_gene: TRBJ2-2; CDR3aa: CASRQDYANTGELFF; CDR3nt: TGCGCCAGCAGGCAGGACTACGCGAACACCGGGGAGCTGTTTTTT
v_gene: TRBV7-9; d_gene: NA; abundance: NA; j_gene: TRBJ2-3; CDR3aa: CASSDLGGATDTQYF; CDR3nt: TGTGCCAGCAGCGACCTTGGCGGGGCGACAGATACGCAGTATTTT
v_gene: TRBV5-1; d_gene: NA; abundance: NA; j_gene: TRBJ2-7; CDR3aa: CASSYERGVEQYF; CDR3nt: TGCGCCAGCAGCTACGAAAGGGGGGTCGAGCAGTACTTC
v_gene: TRBV7-9; d_gene: NA; abundance: many; j_gene: TRBJ2-6; CDR3aa: CASSLRAGRVSGANVLTF; CDR3nt: TGTGCCAGCAGCTTAAGGGCAGGCAGGGTGAGTGGGGCCAACGTCCTGACTTTC
v_gene: TRBV13; d_gene: NA; abundance: NA; j_gene: TRBJ2-5; CDR3aa: CASRKGGREETQYF; CDR3nt: TGTGCCAGCAGGAAGGGCGGAAGAGAAGAGACCCAGTACTTC
v_gene: TRBV7-3; d_gene: NA; abundance: NA; j_gene: TRBJ2-5; CDR3aa: CASSLMPGSQETQYF; CDR3nt: TGTGCCAGCAGCTTAATGCCAGGGTCGCAAGAGACCCAGTACTTC
v_gene: TRBV4-2; d_gene: TRBD2; abundance: NA; j_gene: TRBJ2-7; CDR3aa: CASSQDWRGVYEQYF; CDR3nt: TGTGCCAGCAGCCAAGATTGGCGGGGGGTATACGAGCAGTACTTC